The present TCR beta chain was sequenced within a study of spatial heterogeneity in lung cancer. Trimming removed 0 bases at V and 9 bases at J, with 19 bases between. The CDR3 consists of 17 residues. The germline V gene has CDR1 SGHRS and CDR2 YFSETQ. Via MiXCR, TCRdb re-called the 5' RACE reads, giving one row per CDR3 protein. The profile shows 75,000 or so distinct CDR3 sequences, 8% of them singletons. The time point was: sample taken at primary tumor resection. Material for sequencing was whole RNA from tumor, nontumor lung or frozen PBMC, left unsorted. To note about this clonotype: The missing conserved phenylalanine or tryptophan at the end of this CDR3 makes a read error likely.

The clonotype comes from a male donor with early-stage non-small cell lung cancer. Sample: PBMCs, taken at surgery. The J gene is TRBJ1-6, the V gene TRBV5-1, with D possibly being TRBD1 (6 bases). The CDR3 DNA follows: TGCGCCAGCAGCTTGGAGGGCAGGGGAGGACAGAGTTCACCCCTCCACCTT. This gives the protein CASSLEGRGGQSSPLHL.